The 19 T cell receptor beta chains presented below share a single source sample, sequenced in a study of Graves' ophthalmopathy and Graves' hyperthyroidism. Researchers took RNA transcripts and amplified TCR beta CDR3 regions from them. An opening RT-PCR round employed HTBI primers and preceded a second-round multiplex PCR. TCRdb called the multiplex PCR reads again in MiXCR, with one record for every CDR3 protein. Of roughly 230,000 distinct CDR3 sequences in the sample, 20% to 25% were seen once. The sample was peripheral blood. All receptors derive from a woman in her forties or fifties with Graves' ophthalmopathy.

This clonotype was counted at least ten times. The chain uses TRBV28 and TRBJ1-1; D is unclear. This CDR3 contains 15 residues. Germline assignment: CDR1 MDHEN and CDR2 SYDVKM. Trimming cost V 8 bases and J 0 bases, with 16 bases left between them. In DNA, the CDR3 is TGTGCCAGCTCGCTTCTTGTCAGATTGAACACTGAAGCTTTCTTT. Protein sequence: CASSLLVRLNTEAFF.

Many counts were recorded for this clonotype. The J gene is TRBJ1-2, the V gene TRBV15; 7 nucleotides align to TRBD1. The CDR3 length is 13 residues. Losses at the gene ends were 5 bases for V and 3 bases for J; bases not matched to a gene: 3. From germline, CDR1 is LNHNV and CDR2 YYDKDF (reference sequence). The CDR3 DNA follows: TGTGCCACCAGCGAAACAGGGGACTATGGCTACACCTTC. This encodes CATSETGDYGYTF.

This clonotype was counted at least ten times. The chain couples TRBV18 to TRBJ1-2, with 9 bases that match TRBD1. Germline CDR1 and CDR2: KGHSH and LQKENI. The CDR3 covers 14 residues. J was trimmed by 1 base and V by 3 bases; bases with no gene match: 0. The CDR3 DNA reads as TGTGCCAGCTCACCGGACAGGGGTAACTATGGCTACACCTTC. This codes for CASSPDRGNYGYTF. The whole variable domain, filled in from reference TRBV18 and TRBJ1-2, reads NAGVMQNPRHLVRRRGQEARLRCSPMKGHSHVYWYRQLPEEGLKFMVYLQKENIIDESGMPKERFSAEFPKEGPSILRIQQVVRGDSAAYFCASSPDRGNYGYTFGSGTRLTVV.

This clonotype was seen ten or more times. The chain combines TRBV20-1 with TRBJ1-1, with D uncertain. Germline V gene sequence: CDR1 DFQATT, CDR2 SNEGSKA (reference sequence). Trimming pared 1 base from V and 5 bases from J, leaving 17 bases between. This CDR3 region has 15 residues. The CDR3 DNA reads as TGCAGTGCTAGAGTGCAGAGAGGGTTGCATACTGAAGCTTTCTTT. Protein sequence: CSARVQRGLHTEAFF.

This clonotype has ten or more counts. The genes are TRBV24-1 and TRBJ2-7, with D unresolved. Germline CDR1 and CDR2: KGHDR and SFDVKD. Trimming removed 3 bases at V and 7 bases at J, with 12 bases between. The length of the CDR3 is 13 residues. Here the CDR3 reads CATSDEYGYEQYF. CDR3 in DNA: TGTGCCACCAGTGATGAGTATGGGTATGAGCAGTACTTC.

This clonotype came up many times. This rearrangement joins TRBV15 to TRBJ2-2, with a possible D match to TRBD2 (6 bases). V lost 4 bases and J 4 bases, leaving 19 bases between the germline ends. CDR1 and CDR2 (germline): LNHNV, YYDKDF (reference sequence). CDR3 length equals 17 residues. The CDR3 protein is CATSMRATSHFTGELFF. In DNA form, the CDR3 reads TGTGCCACCAGCATGCGGGCCACTAGCCATTTCACCGGGGAGCTGTTTTTT.

The rearrangement uses TRBV12-3 or TRBV12-4 and TRBJ2-5, with 8 bases identical to TRBD2. V was clipped by 6 bases and J by 0 bases; unmatched bases: 9. This CDR3 region has 16 residues. CDR3 sequence: CASSPRLAGYQETQYF. The CDR3 DNA reads TGTGCCAGCAGCCCTCGGTTAGCGGGGTACCAAGAGACCCAGTACTTC.

This clonotype has a count of ten or more. V and J are TRBV19 and TRBJ2-1; 8 bases fit TRBD2. This CDR3 is built from 15 residues. CDR1 and CDR2 from the germline V gene are LNHDA and SQIVND (reference sequence). The trim removed 6 bases at V and 2 bases at J, leaving 6 bases unmatched. The CDR3 protein is CASRRSGSPYNEQFF. The DNA of the CDR3 is TGTGCCAGTAGACGAAGCGGGAGTCCCTACAATGAGCAGTTCTTC. The full variable domain, rest sourced from reference TRBV19 and TRBJ2-1, is DGGITQSPKYLFRKEGQNVTLSCEQNLNHDAMYWYRQDPGQGLRLIYYSQIVNDFQKGDIAEGYSVSREKKESFPLTVTSAQKNPTAFYLCASRRSGSPYNEQFFGPGTRLTVL.

This clonotype was counted at least ten times. The gene calls are TRBV6-1 and TRBJ2-7; TRBD2 agrees at 11 bases. Germline V gene sequence: CDR1 MNHNS, CDR2 SASEGT. CDR3 length equals 16 residues. J gave up 1 base and V 2 bases, and 4 bases lay outside the gene matches. The DNA for the CDR3 is TGTGCCAGCAGTGAAACCGGGACTAGCGGATCCTACGAGCAGTACTTC. Protein product: CASSETGTSGSYEQYF.

This clonotype was counted at least ten times. The chain recombines TRBV5-1 with TRBJ2-7; 7 positions agree with TRBD2. Trimming removed 0 bases from V and 2 bases from J; junction bases left unmatched: 2. This CDR3 contains 14 residues. Germline V CDR1 and CDR2: SGHRS, YFSETQ. DNA for the CDR3: TGCGCCAGCAGCTTGGAAGCGGGACCCTACGAGCAGTACTTC. This gives the protein CASSLEAGPYEQYF. Using reference TRBV5-1 and TRBJ2-7 for the parts outside the CDR3, the full variable domain is KAGVTQTPRYLIKTRGQQVTLSCSPISGHRSVSWYQQTPGQGLQFLFEYFSETQRNKGNFPGRFSGRQFSNSRSEMNVSTLELGDSALYLCASSLEAGPYEQYFGPGTRLTVT.

The genes are TRBV20-1 and TRBJ2-2; D not certain. Germline V CDR1 and CDR2: DFQATT, SNEGSKA (reference sequence). V shed 4 bases and J shed 5 bases, with 8 bases lying between them. The CDR3 sequence is 12 residues long. The CDR3 DNA reads as TGCAGTGCTAAGGCCCTGACCGGGGAGCTGTTTTTT. Its translation: CSAKALTGELFF.

CDR3 sequence (DNA): TGTGCCACCAGTGATTTTCCAGTCCAGCCCCAGCATTTT. Protein: CATSDFPVQPQHF. The chain joins TRBV24-1 to TRBJ1-5; D gene uncertain. The germline gives CDR1 KGHDR, CDR2 SFDVKD. The CDR3 covers 13 residues. Trimming took 1 base from V and 7 from J, leaving 7 bases between them.

The V and J genes are TRBV6-1 and TRBJ1-5; D is perhaps TRBD1 (6 bases). This CDR3 comprises 15 residues. Between the trimmed V and J ends, which lost 7 bases and 4 bases, there was a span of 17 bases. Germline lookup yields CDR1 MNHNS and CDR2 SASEGT. Here the CDR3 reads CASMGAGGGNQPQHF. DNA for the CDR3: TGTGCCAGCATGGGTGCGGGAGGGGGAAATCAGCCCCAGCATTTT.

The chain links TRBV5-1 to TRBJ1-3, with D tentatively TRBD1 (5 bases). CDR1 SGHRS and CDR2 YFSETQ come from the germline V gene. The CDR3 is made up of 16 amino acids. Trimming cost V 2 bases and J 0 bases, with 12 bases left between them. The CDR3 coding sequence is TGCGCCAGCAGCTTAAGCCCTCAGGGCTCTGGAAACACCATATATTTT. It is translated as CASSLSPQGSGNTIYF.

The J gene is TRBJ1-1, the V gene TRBV7-3; a possible D gene is TRBD1 (5 bases). The V gene lost 5 bases and the J gene lost 7 bases, with 26 bases spanning the gap. The CDR3 is 17 amino acids. Germline lookup yields CDR1 SGHTA and CDR2 FQGTGA. The CDR3 region is CASSPGPGRRSVVEAFF. DNA of the CDR3: TGTGCCAGCAGCCCCGGACCGGGACGGCGTTCCGTCGTTGAAGCTTTCTTT. The full variable domain, with the rest looked up from reference TRBV7-3 and TRBJ1-1, is GAGVSQTPSNKVTEKGKYVELRCDPISGHTALYWYRQSLGQGPEFLIYFQGTGAADDSGLPNDRFFAVRPEGSVSTLKIQRTERGDSAVYLCASSPGPGRRSVVEAFFGQGTRLTVV.

The chain is built from TRBV29-1 and TRBJ1-1; 8 bases line up with TRBD1. The J segment lost 10 bases and the V segment lost 6 bases, leaving 10 bases of the junction unmatched. Germline V lookup: CDR1 SQVTM, CDR2 ANQGSEA. There are 12 residues in the CDR3. CDR3 in DNA: TGCAGCGTGGACGCGCAGGGGGCCAGAGCTTTCTTT. Translation: CSVDAQGARAFF.

This clonotype occurred many times. This chain joins TRBV27 and TRBJ2-7, with TRBD2 as a possible D gene (6 bases). Germline V gene data show CDR1 as MNHEY and CDR2 as SMNVEV (reference sequence). The CDR3 length is 14 residues. V lost 6 bases, J lost 5 bases, and 17 bases lay in between. This chain's CDR3 is CASSRASGLHEQYF. The CDR3 nucleotides are TGTGCCAGCAGCCGCGCCTCGGGACTTCACGAGCAGTACTTC.

The chain has TRBV7-2 and TRBJ1-5, with D unclear. Trimming left V 4 bases short and J 4 bases short, with 8 bases between. There are 13 residues in the CDR3. CDR1 SGHTA and CDR2 FQGNSA come from the germline V gene. This CDR3 is CASSYGVNQPQHF. The DNA for the CDR3 is TGTGCCAGCAGCTATGGGGTAAATCAGCCCCAGCATTTT. The whole variable domain, remainder taken from reference TRBV7-2 and TRBJ1-5, is GAGVSQSPSNKVTEKGKDVELRCDPISGHTALYWYRQSLGQGLEFLIYFQGNSAPDKSGLPSDRFSAERTGGSVSTLTIQRTQQEDSAVYLCASSYGVNQPQHFGDGTRLSIL.

This clonotype has a count of ten or more. The J gene is TRBJ2-3, the V gene TRBV11-2; 11 positions agree with TRBD2. Germline V lookup: CDR1 SGHAT, CDR2 FQNNGV. Trimming removed 1 base from V and 4 bases from J; junction bases left unmatched: 4. The CDR3 loop spans 16 amino acids. This CDR3 is CASSLGGLAVSDTQYF. For the CDR3, the DNA is TGTGCCAGCAGCTTAGGGGGACTAGCGGTCTCAGATACGCAGTATTTT.